Below, 20 T cell receptor beta chains from the same sample are listed, as sequenced in a study of blood T cell repertoires in COVID-19. Sequenced by immunoSEQ multiplex PCR; TCRdb stores in-frame clones only, minus some. The profile covers over 200,000 clones, with approximately 90% appearing a single time and 11% taken by the ten largest. The source material was PBMCs or T cells enriched from blood (not recorded which). Every receptor here comes from a man younger than 40 who had recovered from COVID-19.

The chain uses TRBV10-3 and TRBJ2-4; 9 positions match TRBD1. The CDR3 consists of 18 residues. Germline V gene lookup returns CDR1 ENHRY and CDR2 SYGVKD. V shed 5 bases and J 4 bases; nucleotides not matched to a gene: 15. The DNA of the CDR3 is TGTGCCATCAGTCCATCTTCCGGGACAGGGATGGGAAAAAACATTCAGTACTTC. It codes for CAISPSSGTGMGKNIQYF.

The chain joins TRBV12-3 or TRBV12-4 to TRBJ1-1; D may be TRBD1 (5 bases). V dropped 5 bases and J dropped 11 bases, with 18 bases sitting between them. The CDR3 totals 13 residues. This CDR3 is CASSGEGSGMAFF. CDR3 bases: TGTGCCAGCAGTGGGGAGGGGTCAGGGATGGCTTTCTTT.

A remark on this clone: The junction and the germline gene differ at one end; a read error may be behind it. The V call is TRBV3-1 (or the pseudogene TRBV3-2), the J call TRBJ2-7; TRBD2 aligns across 12 bases. Per germline, CDR1 LGHDT and CDR2 YNNKEL (reference sequence). This CDR3 comprises 19 residues. CDR3 amino acids: CASSQDLSSGRAYSYRPIF. In DNA form, the CDR3 reads TGTGCCAGCAGCCAAGATCTTTCTAGCGGGAGGGCCTACTCTTATCGACCCATTTTC.

The CDR3 nucleotides read TGTGCCAGCAGCTTAAACGGGGGGGCCGCGGACTCCTACAATGAGCAGTTCTTC. The encoded protein is CASSLNGGAADSYNEQFF. This chain uses TRBV7-6 with TRBJ2-1; 8 bases align to TRBD2. Germline V gene lookup returns CDR1 SGHVS and CDR2 FNYEAQ. This CDR3 is 18 amino acids long. V gave up 2 bases and J gave up 0 bases; unmatched junction bases: 9.

The DNA of the CDR3 is TGTGCCAGTATCTCCGGGGGGAGGACAGGGCTGCAGCCCCAGCATTTT. This sequence encodes CASISGGRTGLQPQHF. The V gene is TRBV19, the J gene TRBJ1-5, with 8 bases identical to TRBD1. The CDR3 extends over 16 amino acids. The germline V gene encodes CDR1 LNHDA and CDR2 SQIVND (reference sequence). V lost 7 bases to trimming and J lost 7 bases; unmatched junction nucleotides: 15.

The chain carries TRBV19 and TRBJ2-1; 10 bases map to TRBD2. Germline trimming cut 6 bases from V and 0 bases from J; bases unmatched to any gene: 17. This CDR3 has 20 residues. Germline V gives CDR1 LNHDA, CDR2 SQIVND (reference sequence). The CDR3 DNA reads TGTGCCAGTAGCCCTGGCTGGATAGCGGGAGGCCGAAGCTCCTACAATGAGCAGTTCTTC. Amino acid sequence: CASSPGWIAGGRSSYNEQFF.

The gene calls are TRBV7-8 and TRBJ2-7, with D perhaps TRBD1 (6 bases). V was shortened by 1 base and J by 5 bases, with 18 bases between the two germline ends. The CDR3 sequence is 16 residues long. From germline, CDR1 is SGHVS and CDR2 FQNEAQ. The CDR3 DNA follows: TGTGCCAGCAGCTTAGAGGTAAGGGGGAGAAAGCACGAGCAGTACTTC. This codes for CASSLEVRGRKHEQYF. Filled out from reference TRBV7-8 and TRBJ2-7, the complete variable domain reads GAGVSQSPRYKVAKRGQDVALRCDPISGHVSLFWYQQALGQGPEFLTYFQNEAQLDKSGLPSDRFFAERPEGSVSTLKIQRTQQEDSAVYLCASSLEVRGRKHEQYFGPGTRLTVT.

This chain uses TRBV2 with TRBJ2-7; 9 nucleotides line up with TRBD1. The CDR3 is made up of 14 amino acids. Germline V gene sequence: CDR1 SNHLY, CDR2 FYNNEI. The trim removed 7 bases at V and 6 bases at J, leaving 10 bases unmatched. The CDR3 bases are TGTGCCAGCAATCCCGGGACAGGGACATCCGAGCAGTACTTC. It encodes CASNPGTGTSEQYF.

CDR3 bases: TGTGCTTCGGACCGAGGGTACGAGCAGTACTTC. The encoded protein is CASDRGYEQYF. The rearrangement joins TRBV28 to TRBJ2-7, with a possible D match to TRBD2 (5 bases). The CDR3 sequence is 11 residues long. Per germline, CDR1 MDHEN and CDR2 SYDVKM.

V usage is TRBV7-7 and J usage is TRBJ2-3; 7 nucleotides match TRBD2. CDR1 is SSHAT, CDR2 FNYEAQ, per germline (reference sequence). The CDR3 totals 15 residues. V trimming: 5 bases; J trimming: 4 bases; junction bases outside the gene matches: 9. CDR3 region: CASSLGAGVSDTQYF. CDR3 in DNA: TGTGCCAGCAGCCTAGGGGCGGGAGTTTCAGATACGCAGTATTTT. Variable domain in full (rest from reference TRBV7-7 and TRBJ2-3): GAGVSQSPRYKVTKRGQDVTLRCDPISSHATLYWYQQALGQGPEFLTYFNYEAQPDKSGLPSDRFSAERPEGSISTLTIQRTEQRDSAMYRCASSLGAGVSDTQYFGPGTRLTVL.

CDR3 in amino acids: CASSPVGRGRPGGYTF. In DNA, the CDR3 is TGTGCCAGCAGCCCCGTCGGGAGGGGAAGGCCGGGGGGCTACACCTTC. The genes are TRBV28 and TRBJ1-2; D perhaps matches TRBD1 (5 bases). Germline V gene data show CDR1 as MDHEN and CDR2 as SYDVKM. This CDR3 has 16 amino acids. V lost 6 bases to trimming and J lost 8 bases, with 25 bases between them.

V and J are TRBV27 and TRBJ2-1; 7 bases are a match to TRBD1. This CDR3 is 15 amino acids long. V shed 2 bases, J shed 6 bases, and the junction held 7 bases outside the gene matches. CDR1 and CDR2 (germline): MNHEY, SMNVEV (reference sequence). CDR3: CASSLGSGGGNEQFF. In DNA form, the CDR3 reads TGTGCCAGCAGTTTAGGGTCAGGGGGTGGCAATGAGCAGTTCTTC.

V and J are TRBV6-5 and TRBJ1-1, with a tentative D call TRBD1 (5 bases). V was pared by 7 bases and J by 0 bases, with 15 bases between. Germline V gene data show CDR1 as MNHEY and CDR2 as SVGAGI. This CDR3 spans 15 amino acids. The CDR3 DNA sequence: TGTGCCAGCACCTCCCCGCAGGGCATGAACACTGAAGCTTTCTTT. This encodes CASTSPQGMNTEAFF.

This clone was observed a single time. The V and J genes are TRBV7-8 and TRBJ1-4; 10 nucleotides agree with TRBD1. The CDR3 has 14 amino acids. With 5 bases clipped from V and 10 bases from J, the junction kept 7 bases outside the gene matches. Germline CDR1 SGHVS, CDR2 FQNEAQ. As DNA, the CDR3 is TGTGCCAGCAGCCACGGGACAGGGGAACGAAAACTGTTTTTT. Its protein is CASSHGTGERKLFF.

The gene calls are TRBV12-3 or TRBV12-4 and TRBJ1-2; 9 bases agree with TRBD1. The V gene end was trimmed by 6 bases and the J gene end by 8 bases; junction bases not matched to a gene: 7. The CDR3 covers 13 residues. In DNA, the CDR3 is TGTGCCAGCAGGCCCGGACAGGGGAGCGGCTACACCTTC. Residues: CASRPGQGSGYTF.

This clone showed up just once. V is TRBV14 and J is TRBJ2-7; tentatively, D is TRBD2 (5 bases). This CDR3 is 13 amino acids long. V lost 4 bases to trimming and J lost 2 bases, with 9 bases between them. Germline CDR1 SGHDN, CDR2 FVKESK. The CDR3 region has the DNA TGTGCCAGCAGCCCACGGGGAGCCTACGAGCAGTACTTC. This gives the protein CASSPRGAYEQYF.

This clone was picked up a small number of times. The chain employs TRBV10-1 and TRBJ2-7, with TRBD1 identical over 9 bases. Germline lookup yields CDR1 WNHNN and CDR2 SYGVQD (reference sequence). Losses at the gene ends were 8 bases for V and 5 bases for J; bases not matched to a gene: 4. There are 12 residues in the CDR3. The CDR3 loop reads CASWTGAHEQYF. Written as DNA, the CDR3 is TGCGCCAGCTGGACAGGGGCCCACGAGCAGTACTTC.

This sequence joins TRBV27 and TRBJ2-3; TRBD2 matches at 9 bases. Germline assignment: CDR1 MNHEY and CDR2 SMNVEV (reference sequence). The CDR3 runs to 16 residues. V was clipped by 1 base and J by 1 base; unmatched bases: 3. The DNA of the CDR3 is TGTGCCAGCAGTTTATGGAGCGGGGGGCGCACAGATACGCAGTATTTT. Amino acid sequence: CASSLWSGGRTDTQYF.

This clone was found once. The V gene is TRBV9, the J gene TRBJ1-4; 8 nucleotides match TRBD1. Unmatched junction bases numbered 3, after V lost 4 bases and J lost 4 bases. Germline CDR1 SGDLS, CDR2 YYNGEE. The CDR3 has 14 amino acids. The CDR3 loop reads CASSPGQDNEKLFF. CDR3 DNA sequence: TGTGCCAGCAGCCCGGGACAGGATAATGAAAAACTGTTTTTT. Using reference TRBV9 and TRBJ1-4 for the parts outside the CDR3, the full variable domain is DSGVTQTPKHLITATGQRVTLRCSPRSGDLSVYWYQQSLDQGLQFLIQYYNGEERAKGNILERFSAQQFPDLHSELNLSSLELGDSALYFCASSPGQDNEKLFFGSGTQLSVL.

This clone was recorded a few times. V and J are TRBV7-6 and TRBJ2-7; 12 nucleotides align to TRBD2. Germline values: CDR1 SGHVS, CDR2 FNYEAQ. The junction had 2 bases not matched to a gene; V was cut back by 5 bases and J by 3 bases. This CDR3 is 14 amino acids long. CDR3 loop: CASSQTSGGYEQYF. CDR3 nucleotide sequence: TGTGCCAGCAGCCAGACTAGCGGGGGCTACGAGCAGTACTTC.